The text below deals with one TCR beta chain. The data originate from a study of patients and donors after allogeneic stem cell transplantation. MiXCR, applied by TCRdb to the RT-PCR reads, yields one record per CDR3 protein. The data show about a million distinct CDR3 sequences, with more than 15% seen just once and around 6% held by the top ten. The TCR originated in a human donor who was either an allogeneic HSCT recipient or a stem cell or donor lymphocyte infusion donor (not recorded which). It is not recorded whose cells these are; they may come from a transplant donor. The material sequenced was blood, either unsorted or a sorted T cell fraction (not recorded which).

CDR3 protein: CASSDMRGNQPQHF. The CDR3 coding sequence is TGTGCCAGCAGCGATATGAGAGGCAATCAGCCCCAGCATTTT. This chain uses TRBV7-2 with TRBJ1-5; no definite D call. The V end was cut by 5 bases, the J end by 2 bases, with 10 bases between. The germline gives CDR1 SGHTA, CDR2 FQGNSA. The CDR3 length is 14 residues.